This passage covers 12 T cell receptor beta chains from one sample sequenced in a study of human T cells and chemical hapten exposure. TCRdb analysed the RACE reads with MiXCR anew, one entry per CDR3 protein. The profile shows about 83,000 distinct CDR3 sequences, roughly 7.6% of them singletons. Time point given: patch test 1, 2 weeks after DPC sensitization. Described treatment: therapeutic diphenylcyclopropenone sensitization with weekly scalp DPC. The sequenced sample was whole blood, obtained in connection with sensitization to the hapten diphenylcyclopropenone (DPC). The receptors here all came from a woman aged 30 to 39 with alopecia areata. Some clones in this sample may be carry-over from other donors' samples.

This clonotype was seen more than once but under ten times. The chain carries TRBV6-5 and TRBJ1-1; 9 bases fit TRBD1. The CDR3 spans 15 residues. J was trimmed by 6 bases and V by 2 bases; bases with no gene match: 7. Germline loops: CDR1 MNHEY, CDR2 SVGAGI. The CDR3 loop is CASSYHGTGLAEAFF. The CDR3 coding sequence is TGTGCCAGCAGTTACCATGGGACAGGGCTGGCTGAAGCTTTCTTT.

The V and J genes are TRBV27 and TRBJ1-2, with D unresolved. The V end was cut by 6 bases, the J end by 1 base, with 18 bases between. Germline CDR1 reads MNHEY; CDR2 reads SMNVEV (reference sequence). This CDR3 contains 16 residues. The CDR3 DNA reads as TGTGCCAGCAGCCCTGCGAAATCCAGTTATAACTATGGCTACACCTTC. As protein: CASSPAKSSYNYGYTF.

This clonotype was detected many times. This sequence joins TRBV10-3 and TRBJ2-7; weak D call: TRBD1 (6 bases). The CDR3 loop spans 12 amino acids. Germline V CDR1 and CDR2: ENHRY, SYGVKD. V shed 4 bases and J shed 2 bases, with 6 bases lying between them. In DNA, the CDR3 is TGTGCCATCAGTGGGACAGCCTACGAGCAGTACTTC. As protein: CAISGTAYEQYF.

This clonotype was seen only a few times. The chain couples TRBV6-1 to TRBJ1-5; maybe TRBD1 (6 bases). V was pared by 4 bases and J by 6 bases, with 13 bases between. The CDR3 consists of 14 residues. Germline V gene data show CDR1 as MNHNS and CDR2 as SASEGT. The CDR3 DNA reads TGTGCCAGCAGTGCCCGACAGGCTGGTCAGCCCCAGCATTTT. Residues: CASSARQAGQPQHF.

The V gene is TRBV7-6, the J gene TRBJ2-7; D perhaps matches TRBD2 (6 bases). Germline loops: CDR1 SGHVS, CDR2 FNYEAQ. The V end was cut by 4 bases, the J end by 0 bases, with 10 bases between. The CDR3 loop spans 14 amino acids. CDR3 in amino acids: CASSSTRSSYEQYF. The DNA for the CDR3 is TGTGCCAGCAGCTCGACTAGGAGCTCCTACGAGCAGTACTTC.

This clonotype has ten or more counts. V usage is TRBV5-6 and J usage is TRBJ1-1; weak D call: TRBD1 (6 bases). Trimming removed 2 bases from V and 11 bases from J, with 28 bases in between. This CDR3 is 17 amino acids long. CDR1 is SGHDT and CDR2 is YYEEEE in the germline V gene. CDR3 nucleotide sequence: TGTGCCAGCAGCTTTGAAGGACAGTGGTCGAGAAGGGAGTTTGCTTTCTTT. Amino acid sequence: CASSFEGQWSRREFAFF.

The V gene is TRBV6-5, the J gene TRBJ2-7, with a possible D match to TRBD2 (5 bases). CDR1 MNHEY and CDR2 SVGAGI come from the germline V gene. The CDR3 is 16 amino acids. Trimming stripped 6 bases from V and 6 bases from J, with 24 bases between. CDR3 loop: CASRTRAPGFAGEQYF. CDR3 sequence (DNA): TGTGCCAGCAGAACACGCGCCCCGGGGTTTGCTGGCGAGCAGTACTTC.

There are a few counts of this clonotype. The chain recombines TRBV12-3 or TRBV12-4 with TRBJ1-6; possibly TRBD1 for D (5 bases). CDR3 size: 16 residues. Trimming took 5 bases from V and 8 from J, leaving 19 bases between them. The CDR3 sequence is CASSLGRGPTYSPLHF. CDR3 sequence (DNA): TGTGCCAGCAGTCTCGGAAGGGGCCCGACCTATTCACCCCTCCACTTT.

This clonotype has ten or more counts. CDR3 sequence (DNA): TGTGCCAGCAGCTTTGGACTAGCTGCAGATACGCAGTATTTT. This sequence encodes CASSFGLAADTQYF. This chain joins TRBV7-2 and TRBJ2-3; 8 nucleotides match TRBD2. J was trimmed by 4 bases and V by 3 bases; bases with no gene match: 3. This CDR3 has 14 residues. Germline CDR1 and CDR2: SGHTA and FQGNSA. Using reference TRBV7-2 and TRBJ2-3 for the parts outside the CDR3, the full variable domain is GAGVSQSPSNKVTEKGKDVELRCDPISGHTALYWYRQSLGQGLEFLIYFQGNSAPDKSGLPSDRFSAERTGGSVSTLTIQRTQQEDSAVYLCASSFGLAADTQYFGPGTRLTVL.

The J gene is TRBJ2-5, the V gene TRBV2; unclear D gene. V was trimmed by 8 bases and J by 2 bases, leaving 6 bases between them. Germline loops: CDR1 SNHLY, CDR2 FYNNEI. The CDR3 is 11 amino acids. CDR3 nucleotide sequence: TGTGCCAGCTTGCTTCAAGAGACCCAGTACTTC. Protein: CASLLQETQYF.

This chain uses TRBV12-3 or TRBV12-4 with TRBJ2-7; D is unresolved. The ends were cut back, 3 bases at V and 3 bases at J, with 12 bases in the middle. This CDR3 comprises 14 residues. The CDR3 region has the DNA TGTGCCAGCAGTTTGGGTGATCTGGGCTACGAGCAGTACTTC. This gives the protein CASSLGDLGYEQYF.

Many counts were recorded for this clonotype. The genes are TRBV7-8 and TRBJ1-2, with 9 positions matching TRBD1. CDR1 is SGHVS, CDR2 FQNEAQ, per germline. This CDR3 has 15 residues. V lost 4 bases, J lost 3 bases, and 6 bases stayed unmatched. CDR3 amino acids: CASSSRTGVDYGYTF. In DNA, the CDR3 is TGTGCCAGCAGCTCCCGGACAGGGGTTGACTATGGCTACACCTTC.